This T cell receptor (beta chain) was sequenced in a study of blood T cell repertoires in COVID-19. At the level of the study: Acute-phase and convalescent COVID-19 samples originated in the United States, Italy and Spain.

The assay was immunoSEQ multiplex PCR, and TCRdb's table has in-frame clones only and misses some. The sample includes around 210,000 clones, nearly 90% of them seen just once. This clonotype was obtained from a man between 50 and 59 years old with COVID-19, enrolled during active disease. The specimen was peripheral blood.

CDR3 coding DNA: TGTGCCAGCAGCGGGGCGGGGGGTTACCAAGAGACCCAGTACTTC. It specifies CASSGAGGYQETQYF. The rearrangement uses TRBV9 and TRBJ2-5, with 8 positions matching TRBD2. The CDR3 totals 15 residues. V trimming: 3 bases; J trimming: 0 bases; junction bases outside the gene matches: 4. The germline V gene encodes CDR1 SGDLS and CDR2 YYNGEE.